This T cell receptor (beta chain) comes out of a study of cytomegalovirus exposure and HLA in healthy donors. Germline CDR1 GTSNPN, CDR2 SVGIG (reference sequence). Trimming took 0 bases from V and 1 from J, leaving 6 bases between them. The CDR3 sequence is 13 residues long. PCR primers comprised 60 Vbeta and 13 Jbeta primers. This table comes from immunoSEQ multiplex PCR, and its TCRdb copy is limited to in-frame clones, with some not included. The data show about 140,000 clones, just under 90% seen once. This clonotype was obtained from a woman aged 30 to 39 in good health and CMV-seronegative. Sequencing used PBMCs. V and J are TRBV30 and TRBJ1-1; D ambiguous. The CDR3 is CAWSVIENTEAFF. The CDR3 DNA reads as TGTGCCTGGAGTGTAATAGAGAACACTGAAGCTTTCTTT.